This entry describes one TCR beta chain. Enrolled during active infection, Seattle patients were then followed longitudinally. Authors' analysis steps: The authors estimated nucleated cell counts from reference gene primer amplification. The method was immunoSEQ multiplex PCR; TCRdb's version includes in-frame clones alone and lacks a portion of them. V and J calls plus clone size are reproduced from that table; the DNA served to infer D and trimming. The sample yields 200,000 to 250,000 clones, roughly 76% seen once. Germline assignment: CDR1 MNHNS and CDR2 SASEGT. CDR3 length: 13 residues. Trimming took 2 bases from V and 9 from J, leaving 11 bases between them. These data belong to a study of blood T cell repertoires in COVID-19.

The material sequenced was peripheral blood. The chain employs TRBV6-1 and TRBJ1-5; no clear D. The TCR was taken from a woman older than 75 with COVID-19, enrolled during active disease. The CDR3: CASSENGPGPQHF. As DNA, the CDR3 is TGTGCCAGCAGTGAAAACGGCCCGGGGCCCCAGCATTTT.